This T cell receptor beta chain was documented in a study of T cells in Graves' hyperthyroidism and ophthalmopathy. Study-wide context: Peripheral blood samples were taken at initial diagnosis, prior to any treatment. General study results and limits: Appearing also in blood were most of the thyroid clonotypes expanded above 0.001.

The investigators amplified TCR beta CDR3 regions from RNA transcripts. A set of HTBI primers served as the primers for a first-round RT-PCR of the TCR CDR3. TCRdb processed the multiplex PCR reads anew with MiXCR; each CDR3 protein has one entry. Of hundreds of thousands of distinct CDR3 sequences in the sample, 25% to 30% were seen once. V lost 6 bases and J 0 bases, leaving 12 bases between the germline ends. Germline lookup yields CDR1 SNHLY and CDR2 FYNNEI. CDR3 length: 15 amino acids. A few counts support this clonotype. Its antigen is not known. Investigators excluded patients with uncontrolled infection, other autoimmune disease, pregnancy or lactation. The blood sample predates any ophthalmopathy symptoms, coming from first hyperthyroidism diagnosis.

The sequenced material came from blood. This TCR was sampled from a man between 35 and 55 years old with Graves' hyperthyroidism that later progressed to Graves' ophthalmopathy. J is TRBJ1-5 and V is TRBV2; possible D gene TRBD1, 5 bases. CDR3 in DNA: TGTGCCAGCAGGGGGACGGTAGATAGCAATCAGCCCCAGCATTTT. Translating it yields CASRGTVDSNQPQHF.